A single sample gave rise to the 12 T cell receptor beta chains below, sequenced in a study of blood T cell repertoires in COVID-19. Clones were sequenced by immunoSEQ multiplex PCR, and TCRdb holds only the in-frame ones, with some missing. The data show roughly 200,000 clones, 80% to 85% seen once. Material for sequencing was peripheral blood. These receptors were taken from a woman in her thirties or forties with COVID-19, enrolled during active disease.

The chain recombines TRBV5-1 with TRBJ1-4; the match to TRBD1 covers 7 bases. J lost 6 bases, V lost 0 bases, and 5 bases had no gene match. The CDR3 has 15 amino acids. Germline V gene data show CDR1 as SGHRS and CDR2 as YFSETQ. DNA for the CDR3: TGCGCCAGCAGCTTGGCCTACAGGGGCGATGAAAAACTGTTTTTT. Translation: CASSLAYRGDEKLFF.

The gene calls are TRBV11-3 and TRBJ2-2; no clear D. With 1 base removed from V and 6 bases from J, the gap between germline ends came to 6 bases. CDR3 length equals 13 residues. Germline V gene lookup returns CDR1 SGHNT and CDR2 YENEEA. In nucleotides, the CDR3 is TGTGCCAGCAGCTTAGTCCAGGCCGGGGAGCTGTTTTTT. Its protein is CASSLVQAGELFF.

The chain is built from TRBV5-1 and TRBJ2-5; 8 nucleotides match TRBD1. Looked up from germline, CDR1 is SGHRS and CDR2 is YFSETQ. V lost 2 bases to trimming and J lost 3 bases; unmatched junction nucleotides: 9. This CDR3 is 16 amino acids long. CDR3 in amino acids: CASSFGQGVGEETQYF. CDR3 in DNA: TGCGCCAGCAGCTTCGGACAGGGAGTGGGCGAAGAGACCCAGTACTTC.

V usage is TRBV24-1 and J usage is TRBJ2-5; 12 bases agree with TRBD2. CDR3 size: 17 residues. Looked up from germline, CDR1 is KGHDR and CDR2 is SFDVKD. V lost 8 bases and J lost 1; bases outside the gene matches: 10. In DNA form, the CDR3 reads TGTGCCACCACCAAAGCCGGACTAGCGGGACGCCAAGAGACCCAGTACTTC. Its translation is CATTKAGLAGRQETQYF.

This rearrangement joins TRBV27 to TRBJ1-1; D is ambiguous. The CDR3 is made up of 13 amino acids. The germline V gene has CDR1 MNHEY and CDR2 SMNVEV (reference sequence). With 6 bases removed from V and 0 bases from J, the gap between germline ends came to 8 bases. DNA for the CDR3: TGTGCCAGCAGATCGGGGTTGAACACTGAAGCTTTCTTT. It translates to CASRSGLNTEAFF.

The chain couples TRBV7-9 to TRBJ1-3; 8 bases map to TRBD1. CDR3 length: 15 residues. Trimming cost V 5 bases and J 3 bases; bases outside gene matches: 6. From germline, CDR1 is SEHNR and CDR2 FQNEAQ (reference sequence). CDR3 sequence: CASSIMDRDGNTIYF. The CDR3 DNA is TGTGCCAGCAGCATCATGGACAGGGATGGAAACACCATATATTTT.

CDR3 coding DNA: TGTGCCAGCAGCTCCCTAGACAGGGGTGGGTTGTACACCTTC. Translation gives CASSSLDRGGLYTF. The genes are TRBV7-2 and TRBJ1-2; 8 bases are a match to TRBD1. The V and J ends lost 4 bases and 11 bases, in that order; junction bases with no gene match: 12. The CDR3 is 14 residues long. Germline CDR1 SGHTA, CDR2 FQGNSA. The full variable domain, in which reference TRBV7-2 and TRBJ1-2 provide the parts outside the CDR3, is GAGVSQSPSNKVTEKGKDVELRCDPISGHTALYWYRQSLGQGLEFLIYFQGNSAPDKSGLPSDRFSAERTGGSVSTLTIQRTQQEDSAVYLCASSSLDRGGLYTFGSGTRLTVV.

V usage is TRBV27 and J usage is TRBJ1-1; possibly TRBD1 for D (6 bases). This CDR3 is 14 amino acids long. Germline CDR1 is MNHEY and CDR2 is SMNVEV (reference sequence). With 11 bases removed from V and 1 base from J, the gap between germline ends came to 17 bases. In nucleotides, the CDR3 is TGTGCCGCGCTTCGTCAGGGGCCGAACACTGAAGCTTTCTTT. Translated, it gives CAALRQGPNTEAFF.

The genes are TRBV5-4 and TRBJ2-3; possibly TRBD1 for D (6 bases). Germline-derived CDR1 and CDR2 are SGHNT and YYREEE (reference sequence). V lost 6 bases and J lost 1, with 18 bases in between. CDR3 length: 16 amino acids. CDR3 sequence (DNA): TGTGCCAGCACCCCCCGTTCAACAGGGCGCACAGATACGCAGTATTTT. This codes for CASTPRSTGRTDTQYF.

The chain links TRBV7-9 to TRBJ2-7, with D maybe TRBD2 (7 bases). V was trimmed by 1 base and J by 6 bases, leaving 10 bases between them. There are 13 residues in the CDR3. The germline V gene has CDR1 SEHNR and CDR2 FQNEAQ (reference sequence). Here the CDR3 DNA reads TGTGCCAGCAGCTTAGAGGGGGGGCTCGAGCAGTACTTC. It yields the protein CASSLEGGLEQYF.

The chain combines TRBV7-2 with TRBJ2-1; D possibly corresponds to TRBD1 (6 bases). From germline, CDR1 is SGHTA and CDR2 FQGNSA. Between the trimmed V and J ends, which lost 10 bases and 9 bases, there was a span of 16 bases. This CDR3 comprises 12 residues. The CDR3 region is CAIIQGFSEQFF. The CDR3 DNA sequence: TGTGCCATCATACAGGGTTTTAGTGAGCAGTTCTTC. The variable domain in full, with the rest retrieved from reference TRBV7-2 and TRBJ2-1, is GAGVSQSPSNKVTEKGKDVELRCDPISGHTALYWYRQSLGQGLEFLIYFQGNSAPDKSGLPSDRFSAERTGGSVSTLTIQRTQQEDSAVYLCAIIQGFSEQFFGPGTRLTVL.

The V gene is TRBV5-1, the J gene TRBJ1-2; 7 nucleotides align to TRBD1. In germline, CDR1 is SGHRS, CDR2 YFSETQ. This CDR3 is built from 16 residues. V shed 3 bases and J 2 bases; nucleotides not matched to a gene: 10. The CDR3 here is CASSSTRDRGNYGYTF. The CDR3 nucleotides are TGCGCCAGCAGCTCCACCAGGGACAGAGGAAACTATGGCTACACCTTC.